This T cell receptor (beta chain) was recovered during a study of blood T cell repertoires in COVID-19. At the level of the study: Italy, Spain and the United States were the sources of the convalescent and acute COVID-19 samples. Sources were T cells, B-cell-depleted T cells, or PBMCs; the material itself was cDNA or gDNA.

CDR1 and CDR2 from the germline V gene are KGHSH and LQKENI. V shed 1 base, J shed 3 bases, and the junction held 3 bases outside the gene matches. The CDR3 is 14 amino acids. Original processing notes: By means of reference gene primer amplification, nucleated cell counts were estimated. Sequencing used immunoSEQ multiplex PCR; TCRdb keeps in-frame clones, though not all of them. V, J and clone size were drawn from that table, and D and trimming were deduced from the DNA. The sample holds over 90,000 clones, almost 90% seen once. Sequencing was carried out using peripheral blood. The chain joins TRBV18 to TRBJ2-7; 7 nucleotides align to TRBD2. The source is a human donor in a cohort sampled during active COVID-19. CDR3: CASSPRTRDYEQYF. The CDR3 DNA follows: TGTGCCAGCTCACCACGGACTAGAGACTACGAGCAGTACTTC. The full variable domain, with the rest looked up from reference TRBV18 and TRBJ2-7, is NAGVMQNPRHLVRRRGQEARLRCSPMKGHSHVYWYRQLPEEGLKFMVYLQKENIIDESGMPKERFSAEFPKEGPSILRIQQVVRGDSAAYFCASSPRTRDYEQYFGPGTRLTVT.